Shown below are 28 T cell receptor beta chains from a single sample sequenced in a study of T cell responses to AZD1222 COVID-19 vaccine. Repertoires were generated with immunoSEQ multiplex PCR, while TCRdb's copy carries only in-frame clones and drops some. The repertoire holds about 140,000 clones, with roughly 90% as singletons. Sequences were derived from peripheral blood, sampled on day 0 of AZD1222 vaccination. The receptors come from an adult in good health.

V is TRBV7-8 and J is TRBJ2-1; maybe TRBD2 (7 bases). This CDR3 has 14 amino acids. The V gene's germline CDR1 is SGHVS and CDR2 FQNEAQ. V lost 10 bases to trimming and J lost 5 bases, with 18 bases between them. The chain's CDR3 is CATAGADFHNEQFF. CDR3 DNA: TGTGCCACCGCGGGGGCGGACTTTCACAATGAGCAGTTCTTC.

This clone was seen just once. The genes are TRBV27 and TRBJ1-2; unclear D gene. V was shortened by 0 bases and J by 1 base, with 9 bases between the two germline ends. CDR1 MNHEY and CDR2 SMNVEV come from the germline V gene (reference sequence). The CDR3 sequence is 15 residues long. DNA for the CDR3: TGTGCCAGCAGTTTATCGCACCGAAGTAACTATGGCTACACCTTC. Translated, it gives CASSLSHRSNYGYTF.

This chain uses TRBV5-8 with TRBJ1-1; 8 nucleotides match TRBD1. The CDR3 totals 15 residues. J lost 3 bases, V lost 3 bases, and 7 bases had no gene match. The V gene's germline CDR1 is SGHTS and CDR2 YDEGEE. CDR3 sequence reads: CASSWNRGMDTEAFF. The CDR3, as DNA: TGTGCCAGCAGCTGGAACAGGGGGATGGACACTGAAGCTTTCTTT.

V and J are TRBV19 and TRBJ1-3, with D unclear. Germline values: CDR1 LNHDA, CDR2 SQIVND (reference sequence). This CDR3 comprises 16 residues. With 3 bases removed from V and 0 bases from J, the gap between germline ends came to 12 bases. DNA for the CDR3: TGTGCCAGTAGTATCTCGCTCGGGGTCTCTGGAAACACCATATATTTT. Its translation: CASSISLGVSGNTIYF.

The J gene is TRBJ1-6, the V gene TRBV7-4; D gene unclear. This CDR3 region has 15 residues. V was clipped by 4 bases and J by 8 bases, with 15 bases between them. Germline lookup yields CDR1 SGHVT and CDR2 SQSDAQ. The CDR3: CASSYPQGPYSPLHF. The CDR3 coding sequence is TGTGCCAGCAGCTATCCTCAAGGTCCCTATTCACCCCTCCACTTT. Full variable domain (outside the CDR3, taken from reference TRBV7-4 and TRBJ1-6): GAGVSQSPRYKVAKRGRDVALRCDSISGHVTLYWYRQTLGQGSEVLTYSQSDAQRDKSGRPSGRFSAERPERSVSTLKIQRTEQGDSAVYLCASSYPQGPYSPLHFGNGTRLTVT.

The chain couples TRBV5-1 to TRBJ1-1, with 7 positions matching TRBD1. Per the germline V gene, CDR1 is SGHRS and CDR2 is YFSETQ. Losses at the gene ends were 4 bases for V and 8 bases for J; bases not matched to a gene: 14. This CDR3 has 15 residues. This chain's CDR3 is CASSAPGQSFGEAFF. The CDR3 DNA reads as TGCGCCAGCAGCGCCCCGGGACAGTCATTTGGGGAAGCTTTCTTT. Based on the CDR3 plus reference TRBV5-1 and TRBJ1-1, the full variable domain is KAGVTQTPRYLIKTRGQQVTLSCSPISGHRSVSWYQQTPGQGLQFLFEYFSETQRNKGNFPGRFSGRQFSNSRSEMNVSTLELGDSALYLCASSAPGQSFGEAFFGQGTRLTVV.

This clone has just one count. Relative to the germline gene, one junction end is altered; a read error may explain this. The chain carries TRBV24-1 and TRBJ2-3, with no clear D. Germline V gene data show CDR1 as KGHDR and CDR2 as SFDVKD. The CDR3 contains 13 residues. The CDR3 DNA follows: TGTGCCACCAGGGATTCTAGCACAGATACGCAGTATTTT. Its protein product is CATRDSSTDTQYF.

This clone came up a few times. This chain connects TRBV7-2 to TRBJ1-1, with 9 bases fitting TRBD1. The CDR3 spans 15 residues. The ends lost 4 bases at V and 4 bases at J; junction bases unmatched: 7. Germline-derived CDR1 and CDR2 are SGHTA and FQGNSA. CDR3 coding DNA: TGTGCCAGCAGCTCGATGACAGGGGGGACCACTGAAGCTTTCTTT. Residues: CASSSMTGGTTEAFF.

This clone occurred once. The chain employs TRBV28 and TRBJ2-4; 10 bases are a match to TRBD1. CDR1 and CDR2 from the germline V gene are MDHEN and SYDVKM. Losses at the gene ends were 4 bases for V and 7 bases for J; bases not matched to a gene: 16. The CDR3 is 18 amino acids. The CDR3 sequence is CASSSPSGGTGAVNIQYF. The CDR3 DNA reads TGTGCCAGCAGTTCCCCCTCCGGTGGGACAGGGGCGGTCAACATTCAGTACTTC.

V is TRBV7-3 and J is TRBJ2-1, with 7 bases identical to TRBD2. Trimming took 4 bases from V and 9 from J; bases not matched to a gene: 12. Per the germline V gene, CDR1 is SGHTA and CDR2 is FQGTGA. The CDR3 totals 15 residues. Here the CDR3 DNA reads TGTGCCAGCAGCTCGGTCCAGGGAGGGGCGGCTGAGCAGTTCTTC. It is translated as CASSSVQGGAAEQFF.

This clone was detected only once. This sample also contains other DNA sequences that code for the same CDR3. The chain carries TRBV19 and TRBJ1-2, with D perhaps TRBD1 (5 bases). Germline CDR1 is LNHDA and CDR2 is SQIVND (reference sequence). The V gene lost 3 bases and the J gene lost 5 bases, with 10 bases spanning the gap. CDR3 length: 13 residues. CDR3 in amino acids: CASSIPRGYGYTF. CDR3 coding DNA: TGTGCCAGTAGTATTCCCCGGGGGTATGGCTACACCTTC.

This chain links TRBV28 with TRBJ1-5, with no clear D. The CDR3 has 14 amino acids. V lost 3 bases to trimming and J lost 7 bases, with 13 bases between them. The V gene's germline CDR1 is MDHEN and CDR2 SYDVKM. CDR3 coding DNA: TGTGCCAGCAGTTTCTCTGGGTTCAGGCAGCCCCAGCATTTT. Residues: CASSFSGFRQPQHF. Full variable domain (missing parts from reference TRBV28 and TRBJ1-5): DVKVTQSSRYLVKRTGEKVFLECVQDMDHENMFWYRQDPGLGLRLIYFSYDVKMKEKGDIPEGYSVSREKKERFSLILESASTNQTSMYLCASSFSGFRQPQHFGDGTRLSIL.

This clone appeared once. This chain joins TRBV29-1 and TRBJ2-5; D is ambiguous. Germline CDR1 and CDR2: SQVTM and ANQGSEA. This CDR3 is built from 10 residues. The V end lost 8 bases, the J end lost 5 bases, and 9 bases lay between the germline ends. CDR3 region: CSMHWETQYF. The CDR3 DNA follows: TGCAGCATGCATTGGGAGACCCAGTACTTC.

This sequence joins TRBV5-1 and TRBJ1-1; a weak D match, TRBD1 (6 bases). Germline CDR1 SGHRS, CDR2 YFSETQ. The V and J ends lost 0 bases and 1 base respectively, with 13 bases between them. The CDR3 runs 16 residues. The CDR3 sequence is CASSLGRGVGNTEAFF. The CDR3 region has the DNA TGCGCCAGCAGCTTGGGAAGGGGGGTCGGGAACACTGAAGCTTTCTTT.

The J gene is TRBJ2-7, the V gene TRBV19; 10 bases agree with TRBD1. The CDR3 extends over 14 amino acids. Trimming at V came to 4 bases and at J to 3 bases, leaving 3 bases not matched to a gene. CDR1 and CDR2 (germline): LNHDA, SQIVND (reference sequence). In nucleotides, the CDR3 is TGTGCCAGTAGTACGGGGACAGGGGTCTACGAGCAGTACTTC. This encodes CASSTGTGVYEQYF.

The chain employs TRBV27 and TRBJ1-2; the D gene is possibly TRBD1 (5 bases). This CDR3 is 14 amino acids long. With 2 bases removed from V and 4 bases from J, the gap between germline ends came to 11 bases. Germline V gene data show CDR1 as MNHEY and CDR2 as SMNVEV (reference sequence). The CDR3 region has the DNA TGTGCCAGCAGTTTAGGCGGGGCTAGCTATGGCTACACCTTC. This encodes CASSLGGASYGYTF.

The chain recombines TRBV7-9 with TRBJ2-7; no reliable D call. Germline V gene sequence: CDR1 SEHNR, CDR2 FQNEAQ (reference sequence). Deletions cut 5 bases from V and 3 bases from J, with 17 bases between. The CDR3 is 15 amino acids. In DNA, the CDR3 is TGTGCCAGCAGCCCCGAACAGAACCCATTCTACGAGCAGTACTTC. It is translated as CASSPEQNPFYEQYF.

This clone was observed a single time. The chain couples TRBV27 to TRBJ1-1; D is perhaps TRBD1 (6 bases). Germline-derived CDR1 and CDR2 are MNHEY and SMNVEV (reference sequence). The V and J ends lost 11 bases and 0 bases respectively, with 13 bases between them. The CDR3 totals 13 residues. In nucleotides, the CDR3 is TGTGCCGTAGGACAGAGATTGAACACTGAAGCTTTCTTT. Its protein product is CAVGQRLNTEAFF.

The gene calls are TRBV4-1 and TRBJ1-2; TRBD1 might be the D (5 bases). The V end was cut by 1 base, the J end by 7 bases, with 19 bases between. The CDR3 is made up of 16 amino acids. Germline CDR1 reads MGHRA; CDR2 reads YSYEKL. CDR3 sequence: CASSQALTAERGGYTF. The CDR3 DNA sequence: TGCGCCAGCAGCCAAGCTTTGACAGCCGAACGTGGTGGCTACACCTTC.

A single count supports this clone. The V and J genes are TRBV19 and TRBJ1-5; D may be TRBD1 (5 bases). The V end lost 5 bases, the J end lost 4 bases, and 15 bases lay between the germline ends. Germline CDR1 is LNHDA and CDR2 is SQIVND (reference sequence). CDR3 length equals 15 residues. In DNA form, the CDR3 reads TGTGCCAGTAGTTTCGAGACAGACTATAATCAGCCCCAGCATTTT. Its translation: CASSFETDYNQPQHF.

As for this clone: A read error may account for a junction end that differs from germline. This rearrangement joins TRBV7-7 to TRBJ1-5, with D maybe TRBD1 (6 bases). Germline assignment: CDR1 SSHAT and CDR2 FNYEAQ (reference sequence). This CDR3 spans 16 amino acids. The CDR3 coding sequence is TGTGCTAGCAGTTACGCTACGGGACACCCTAATCAGCCCCAGCATTTT. Translation: CASSYATGHPNQPQHF.

The V call is TRBV28, the J call TRBJ2-7; unclear D gene. This CDR3 has 13 amino acids. CDR1 is MDHEN and CDR2 is SYDVKM in the germline V gene. The V and J ends lost 3 bases and 5 bases respectively, with 11 bases between them. Here the CDR3 DNA reads TGTGCCAGCAGTTTGAGTATGGGGAACGAGCAGTACTTC. It translates to CASSLSMGNEQYF.

This clone was detected only a few times. J is TRBJ1-1 and V is TRBV28; 9 nucleotides match TRBD1. Germline V gene lookup returns CDR1 MDHEN and CDR2 SYDVKM. The V and J ends lost 1 base and 0 bases, in that order; junction bases with no gene match: 15. CDR3 length: 20 amino acids. CDR3 sequence reads: CASSLYDWDRAGFMNTEAFF. The CDR3 region has the DNA TGTGCCAGCAGTTTATATGACTGGGACAGGGCAGGTTTCATGAACACTGAAGCTTTCTTT.

The chain uses TRBV30 and TRBJ2-5; 10 nucleotides line up with TRBD1. The CDR3 is 15 amino acids. V lost 5 bases and J lost 10; bases outside the gene matches: 16. Germline assignment: CDR1 GTSNPN and CDR2 SVGIG (reference sequence). CDR3 DNA: TGTGCCTGGGACAACCGGGACAGGGGAAAGAGAAGCCAGTACTTC. It is translated as CAWDNRDRGKRSQYF.

V gene TRBV7-2 combines with J gene TRBJ2-1; 9 nucleotides agree with TRBD2. Losses at the gene ends were 1 base for V and 11 bases for J; bases not matched to a gene: 9. From germline, CDR1 is SGHTA and CDR2 FQGNSA. This CDR3 has 15 amino acids. CDR3 DNA sequence: TGTGCCAGCAGCTTAGTAGGGACTAGCAACCCGAAGCAGTTCTTC. This sequence encodes CASSLVGTSNPKQFF.

The chain recombines TRBV7-9 with TRBJ1-2; D ambiguous. The V gene lost 2 bases and the J gene lost 4 bases, with 17 bases spanning the gap. The CDR3 runs to 16 residues. Germline CDR1 reads SEHNR; CDR2 reads FQNEAQ (reference sequence). This CDR3 is CASSLQAGSLPYGYTF. The DNA for the CDR3 is TGTGCCAGCAGCTTACAGGCAGGCTCCCTTCCCTATGGCTACACCTTC.

The chain has TRBV28 and TRBJ1-2; D perhaps matches TRBD1 (5 bases). Trimming left V 6 bases short and J 2 bases short, with 13 bases between. CDR3 size: 14 residues. Germline CDR1 reads MDHEN; CDR2 reads SYDVKM. The CDR3: CASSLQETNYGYTF. The DNA of the CDR3 is TGTGCCAGCAGCCTACAGGAAACAAACTATGGCTACACCTTC.

The V gene is TRBV6-5, the J gene TRBJ1-1, with TRBD1 as a possible D gene (5 bases). Trimming took off 2 bases at V and 1 base at J, with 5 bases between the two ends. The CDR3 length is 13 residues. Germline lookup yields CDR1 MNHEY and CDR2 SVGAGI. CDR3 coding DNA: TGTGCCAGCAGTTACGGACAGAACACTGAAGCTTTCTTT. This codes for CASSYGQNTEAFF.